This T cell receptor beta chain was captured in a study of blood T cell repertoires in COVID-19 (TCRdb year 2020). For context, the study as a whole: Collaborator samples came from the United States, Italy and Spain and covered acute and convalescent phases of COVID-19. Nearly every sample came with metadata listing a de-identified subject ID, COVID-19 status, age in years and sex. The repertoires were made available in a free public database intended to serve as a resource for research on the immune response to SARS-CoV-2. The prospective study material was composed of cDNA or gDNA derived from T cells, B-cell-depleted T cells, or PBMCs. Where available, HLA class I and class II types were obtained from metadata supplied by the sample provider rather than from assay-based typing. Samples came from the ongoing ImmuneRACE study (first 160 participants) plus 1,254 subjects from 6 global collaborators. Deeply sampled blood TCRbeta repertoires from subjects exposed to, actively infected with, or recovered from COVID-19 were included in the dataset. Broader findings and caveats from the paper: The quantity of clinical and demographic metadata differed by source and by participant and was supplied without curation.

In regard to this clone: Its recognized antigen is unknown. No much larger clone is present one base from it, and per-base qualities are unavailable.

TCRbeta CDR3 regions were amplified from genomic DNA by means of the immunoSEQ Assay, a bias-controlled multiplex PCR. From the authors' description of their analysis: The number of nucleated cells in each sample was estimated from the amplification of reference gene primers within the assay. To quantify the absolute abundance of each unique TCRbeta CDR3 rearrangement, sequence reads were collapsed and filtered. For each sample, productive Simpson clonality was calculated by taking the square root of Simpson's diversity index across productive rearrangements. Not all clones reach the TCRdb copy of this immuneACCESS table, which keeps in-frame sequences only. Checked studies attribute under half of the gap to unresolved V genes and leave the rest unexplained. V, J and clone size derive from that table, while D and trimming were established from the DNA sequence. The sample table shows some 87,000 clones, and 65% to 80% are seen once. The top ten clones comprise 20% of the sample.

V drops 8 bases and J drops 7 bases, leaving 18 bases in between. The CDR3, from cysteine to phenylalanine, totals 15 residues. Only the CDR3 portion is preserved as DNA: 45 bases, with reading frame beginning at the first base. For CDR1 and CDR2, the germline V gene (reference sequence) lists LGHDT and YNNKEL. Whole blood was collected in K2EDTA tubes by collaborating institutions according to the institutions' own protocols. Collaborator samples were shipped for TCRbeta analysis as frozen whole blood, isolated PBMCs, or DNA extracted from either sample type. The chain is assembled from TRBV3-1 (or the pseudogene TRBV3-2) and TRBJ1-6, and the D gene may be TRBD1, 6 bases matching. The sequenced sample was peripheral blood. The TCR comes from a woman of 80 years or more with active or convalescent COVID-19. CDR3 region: CASSKDRLPNSPLHF. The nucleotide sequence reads TGTGCCAGCTCCAAGGACAGACTCCCAAATTCACCCCTCCACTTT.